The 32 T cell receptor beta chains given below trace back to one sample, sequenced in a study of OX40 agonist ivuxolimab in advanced cancers. Method: immunoSEQ multiplex PCR; TCRdb's copy keeps in-frame clones and lacks some. The sample has about 15,000 clones; roughly 86% are singletons. This specimen consisted of CD4+ or CD8+ T cells sorted from blood, obtained in a trial of the OX40 agonist ivuxolimab. These receptors were obtained from an adult with an advanced solid tumor such as melanoma, head and neck, liver or kidney cancer.

About this clone: The junction departs from the called germline gene at one end, perhaps through a read error. The chain has TRBV29-1 and TRBJ1-2; D remains unclear. The CDR3 is 10 amino acids. Germline values: CDR1 SQVTM, CDR2 ANQGSEA. CDR3 amino acids: CSAHNDGYTF. DNA for the CDR3: TGCAGCGCTCATAACGATGGCTACACCTTC.

The chain links TRBV7-9 to TRBJ1-2; D may be TRBD1 (5 bases). V was pared by 7 bases and J by 1 base, with 13 bases between. This CDR3 is built from 14 residues. Germline lookup yields CDR1 SEHNR and CDR2 FQNEAQ (reference sequence). CDR3 nucleotide sequence: TGTGCCAGCATCCCGGGACGAGATAACTATGGCTACACCTTC. Protein: CASIPGRDNYGYTF.

V usage is TRBV27 and J usage is TRBJ1-5, with 7 bases aligning to TRBD1. Looked up from germline, CDR1 is MNHEY and CDR2 is SMNVEV (reference sequence). J lost 8 bases, V lost 8 bases, and 6 bases had no gene match. This CDR3 region has 12 residues. This CDR3 is CASQGVGEPQHF. As DNA, the CDR3 is TGTGCCAGCCAGGGGGTCGGCGAGCCCCAGCATTTT.

V usage is TRBV14 and J usage is TRBJ1-1; D might be TRBD1 (6 bases). The V and J ends lost 4 bases and 2 bases respectively, with 20 bases between them. The CDR3 consists of 17 residues. Looked up from germline, CDR1 is SGHDN and CDR2 is FVKESK. The CDR3 loop is CASSRVSTGGINTEAFF. The CDR3, as DNA: TGTGCCAGCAGCCGCGTATCGACAGGAGGAATAAACACTGAAGCTTTCTTT.

The chain's CDR3 is CASSSELFGGLYEQYF. The CDR3 DNA reads as TGCGCCAGCAGCTCAGAGCTATTCGGGGGGTTGTACGAGCAGTACTTC. The gene calls are TRBV5-1 and TRBJ2-7, with 7 bases lining up with TRBD2. The germline gives CDR1 SGHRS, CDR2 YFSETQ. V lost 3 bases and J lost 4; bases outside the gene matches: 13. CDR3 length equals 16 residues.

CDR3 residues: CASSPFLQTSGSTDTQYF. The DNA of the CDR3 is TGTGCCAGCTCACCATTTCTTCAGACTAGCGGTAGCACAGATACGCAGTATTTT. This rearrangement joins TRBV18 to TRBJ2-3; 9 nucleotides line up with TRBD2. From germline, CDR1 is KGHSH and CDR2 LQKENI. Trimming took 2 bases from V and 0 from J; bases not matched to a gene: 9. The CDR3 runs to 18 residues.

This clone occurred a few times. The gene calls are TRBV7-9 and TRBJ2-3; TRBD2 matches 8 bases. With 4 bases clipped from V and 9 bases from J, the junction kept 21 bases outside the gene matches. Germline V gives CDR1 SEHNR, CDR2 FQNEAQ (reference sequence). There are 18 residues in the CDR3. The CDR3 DNA follows: TGTGCCAGCAGCTCCCGGACCGGGGGGGGAGTCGACGCGTCGACGCAGTATTTT. Amino acids: CASSSRTGGGVDASTQYF.

The CDR3 nucleotides read TGCGCCAGCAGCCAAGGGGCCCTACTAGTAAGTGAGCAGTTCTTC. Amino acids: CASSQGALLVSEQFF. The chain is built from TRBV4-1 and TRBJ2-1; perhaps TRBD2 as D (5 bases). CDR3 length: 15 amino acids. V was trimmed by 1 base and J by 9 bases, leaving 16 bases between them. The germline CDR1 and CDR2 sequences are MGHRA and YSYEKL.

This chain links TRBV25-1 with TRBJ1-1; possibly TRBD1 for D (6 bases). CDR3 length equals 13 residues. The V gene's germline CDR1 is MGHDK and CDR2 SYGVNS. V dropped 9 bases and J dropped 6 bases, with 17 bases sitting between them. CDR3 region: CASSRGKFAEAFF. The CDR3 nucleotides read TGTGCCAGTAGCAGGGGTAAGTTCGCTGAAGCTTTCTTT.

The chain has TRBV28 and TRBJ1-1; D perhaps matches TRBD1 (5 bases). Germline V CDR1 and CDR2: MDHEN, SYDVKM. The CDR3 sequence is 13 residues long. Trimming took 2 bases from V and 5 from J, leaving 9 bases between them. CDR3 in DNA: TGTGCCAGCAGTTTAACAGGTAGGACTGAAGCTTTCTTT. The encoded protein is CASSLTGRTEAFF.

The chain links TRBV7-6 to TRBJ2-7; 8 nucleotides match TRBD2. Trimming removed 1 base from V and 3 bases from J; junction bases left unmatched: 8. This CDR3 region has 16 residues. Germline loops: CDR1 SGHVS, CDR2 FNYEAQ. The CDR3 spells CASSLGSGRSFYEQYF. CDR3 bases: TGTGCCAGCAGCTTAGGGAGCGGGAGATCGTTCTACGAGCAGTACTTC.

The rearrangement joins TRBV5-1 to TRBJ1-5; 8 positions match TRBD1. From germline, CDR1 is SGHRS and CDR2 YFSETQ. CDR3 length: 15 amino acids. V trimming: 4 bases; J trimming: 7 bases; junction bases outside the gene matches: 10. The CDR3 loop is CASSPDTGGVQPQHF. The CDR3 DNA sequence: TGCGCCAGCAGCCCGGATACAGGGGGAGTACAGCCCCAGCATTTT.

This chain uses TRBV19 with TRBJ2-1, with no clear D. This CDR3 has 14 amino acids. Germline loops: CDR1 LNHDA, CDR2 SQIVND (reference sequence). V was pared by 7 bases and J by 5 bases, with 15 bases between. This CDR3 is CASKGYGENNEQFF. The CDR3 region has the DNA TGTGCCAGTAAAGGGTATGGCGAAAACAATGAGCAGTTCTTC.

V is TRBV5-1 and J is TRBJ1-2; D is perhaps TRBD1 (6 bases). Trimming removed 0 bases at V and 2 bases at J, with 11 bases between. CDR1 SGHRS and CDR2 YFSETQ come from the germline V gene. CDR3 length: 15 amino acids. The CDR3 reads CASSLEGVINYGYTF. The CDR3 nucleotides read TGCGCCAGCAGCTTGGAGGGGGTGATAAACTATGGCTACACCTTC.

This clone was seen a handful of times. This chain uses TRBV5-1 with TRBJ2-3, with D tentatively TRBD1 or TRBD2 (6 bases each). This CDR3 contains 14 residues. Germline V lookup: CDR1 SGHRS, CDR2 YFSETQ. The V end lost 5 bases, the J end lost 11 bases, and 21 bases lay between the germline ends. DNA of the CDR3: TGCGCCAGCAGGGCTCAATCACTCGGGGGCTGGCAGTATTTT. This translates into CASRAQSLGGWQYF. Full variable domain (remainder filled in from reference TRBV5-1 and TRBJ2-3): KAGVTQTPRYLIKTRGQQVTLSCSPISGHRSVSWYQQTPGQGLQFLFEYFSETQRNKGNFPGRFSGRQFSNSRSEMNVSTLELGDSALYLCASRAQSLGGWQYFGPGTRLTVL.

The chain joins TRBV15 to TRBJ2-1, with D perhaps assigned TRBD1 or TRBD2 (5 bases each). Per germline, CDR1 LNHNV and CDR2 YYDKDF (reference sequence). Trimming took off 5 bases at V and 7 bases at J, with 21 bases between the two ends. The CDR3 has 16 amino acids. CDR3 nucleotides: TGTGCCACCAGCCCCCAAACCGGGACCAGACGAAATGAGCAGTTCTTC. Translation gives CATSPQTGTRRNEQFF.

The V call is TRBV19, the J call TRBJ1-3, with D uncertain. The CDR3 is 13 residues long. Trimming took off 4 bases at V and 4 bases at J, with 8 bases between the two ends. CDR1 and CDR2 (germline): LNHDA, SQIVND (reference sequence). The CDR3 protein is CASSRRSGNTIYF. The CDR3 nucleotides read TGTGCCAGTAGTAGAAGGTCGGGAAACACCATATATTTT. Filled out from reference TRBV19 and TRBJ1-3, the complete variable domain reads DGGITQSPKYLFRKEGQNVTLSCEQNLNHDAMYWYRQDPGQGLRLIYYSQIVNDFQKGDIAEGYSVSREKKESFPLTVTSAQKNPTAFYLCASSRRSGNTIYFGEGSWLTVV.

In DNA, the CDR3 is TGTGCCAGCAGCAAAAAGCGGACAGGCATTAGCTCCTACAATGAGCAGTTCTTC. It specifies CASSKKRTGISSYNEQFF. The genes are TRBV21-1 and TRBJ2-1; TRBD1, as called in the table, went unchecked against the DNA. TRBV21-1 is labeled a pseudogene. The CDR3 is 18 residues long.

This sequence joins TRBV19 and TRBJ1-1; 7 nucleotides line up with TRBD1. Germline V gives CDR1 LNHDA, CDR2 SQIVND (reference sequence). The CDR3 consists of 16 residues. Trimming removed 7 bases from V and 0 bases from J; junction bases left unmatched: 11. DNA for the CDR3: TGTGCCAGTACGGGACAGTCGAGAACCATGAACACTGAAGCTTTCTTT. Translation gives CASTGQSRTMNTEAFF.

J is TRBJ2-1 and V is TRBV7-2, with D uncertain. Germline V gene data show CDR1 as SGHTA and CDR2 as FQGNSA. The CDR3 extends over 11 amino acids. Deletions cut 3 bases from V and 7 bases from J, with 4 bases between. The CDR3 region is CASSFSNEQFF. CDR3 DNA: TGTGCCAGCAGCTTTAGTAATGAGCAGTTCTTC.

This chain connects TRBV11-2 to TRBJ1-1; tentatively, D is TRBD1 (5 bases). V was trimmed by 1 base and J by 3 bases, leaving 6 bases between them. Germline V gene sequence: CDR1 SGHAT, CDR2 FQNNGV. This CDR3 is 13 amino acids long. The DNA for the CDR3 is TGTGCCAGCAGCTTAGTACAGGACACTGAAGCTTTCTTT. This encodes CASSLVQDTEAFF.

The chain is built from TRBV9 and TRBJ1-2; TRBD1 is a possible D gene (6 bases). This CDR3 contains 14 residues. Germline values: CDR1 SGDLS, CDR2 YYNGEE. Trimming took off 0 bases at V and 8 bases at J, with 14 bases between the two ends. The CDR3 reads CASSVDVQGRGYTF. The CDR3 nucleotides read TGTGCCAGCAGCGTAGATGTACAGGGTCGGGGCTACACCTTC.

This chain links TRBV10-1 with TRBJ2-1; 7 bases match TRBD2. With V trimmed by 0 bases and J by 6 bases, 5 bases remained unmatched. The germline V gene encodes CDR1 WNHNN and CDR2 SYGVQD (reference sequence). This CDR3 has 15 amino acids. CDR3 loop: CASSESGGTINEQFF. CDR3 coding DNA: TGCGCCAGCAGTGAGTCGGGGGGGACTATCAATGAGCAGTTCTTC.

This clone is a singleton in its sample. The chain has TRBV2 and TRBJ2-5; no clear D gene. Looked up from germline, CDR1 is SNHLY and CDR2 is FYNNEI. The V and J ends lost 7 bases and 4 bases respectively, with 7 bases between them. The CDR3 totals 11 residues. CDR3 in amino acids: CASKYGETQYF. The CDR3 DNA follows: TGTGCCAGCAAATACGGAGAGACCCAGTACTTC. The full variable domain, completed using reference TRBV2 and TRBJ2-5, is EPEVTQTPSHQVTQMGQEVILRCVPISNHLYFYWYRQILGQKVEFLVSFYNNEISEKSEIFDDQFSVERPDGSNFTLKIRSTKLEDSAMYFCASKYGETQYFGPGTRLLVL.

The chain employs TRBV5-1 and TRBJ1-3; D ambiguous. Per the germline V gene, CDR1 is SGHRS and CDR2 is YFSETQ. The CDR3 has 13 residues. V shed 5 bases and J shed 8 bases, with 14 bases lying between them. CDR3 protein: CASSGGPSDTIYF. The DNA of the CDR3 is TGCGCCAGCAGTGGCGGTCCCTCGGACACCATATATTTT.

The chain links TRBV18 to TRBJ1-4; 7 nucleotides line up with TRBD1. CDR1 is KGHSH and CDR2 is LQKENI in the germline V gene. CDR3 length: 13 amino acids. The V and J ends lost 6 bases and 7 bases, in that order; junction bases with no gene match: 5. Written as DNA, the CDR3 is TGTGCCAGCTCTCTGGACAGGATTGAAAAACTGTTTTTT. Protein: CASSLDRIEKLFF. The full variable domain, rest sourced from reference TRBV18 and TRBJ1-4, is NAGVMQNPRHLVRRRGQEARLRCSPMKGHSHVYWYRQLPEEGLKFMVYLQKENIIDESGMPKERFSAEFPKEGPSILRIQQVVRGDSAAYFCASSLDRIEKLFFGSGTQLSVL.

The chain links TRBV2 to TRBJ1-2, with D unclear. Germline lookup yields CDR1 SNHLY and CDR2 FYNNEI. There are 14 residues in the CDR3. The V gene lost 2 bases and the J gene lost 4 bases, with 11 bases spanning the gap. Written as DNA, the CDR3 is TGTGCCAGCAGTGAAACCCGGTTAACCTATGGCTACACCTTC. It translates to CASSETRLTYGYTF.

J is TRBJ1-6 and V is TRBV27; D is undetermined. Germline V CDR1 and CDR2: MNHEY, SMNVEV (reference sequence). Trimming shortened V by 3 bases and J by 7 bases, and 4 bases separated the two germline ends. The CDR3 is 12 amino acids. The CDR3 DNA sequence: TGTGCCAGCAGTTTCCTAAATTCACCCCTCCACTTT. Encoded protein: CASSFLNSPLHF.

The chain has TRBV2 and TRBJ1-6, with D possibly being TRBD1 (6 bases). The CDR3 covers 18 residues. With 4 bases removed from V and 9 bases from J, the gap between germline ends came to 25 bases. Germline V gene lookup returns CDR1 SNHLY and CDR2 FYNNEI. CDR3 residues: CASSASRGAGQRSSPLHF. The CDR3 region has the DNA TGTGCCAGCAGTGCCTCCCGAGGAGCGGGACAACGAAGTTCACCCCTCCACTTT.

The V gene is TRBV6-6, the J gene TRBJ2-1, with D unresolved. Germline assignment: CDR1 MNHNY and CDR2 SVGAGI (reference sequence). V was shortened by 2 bases and J by 9 bases, with 11 bases between the two germline ends. The CDR3 covers 13 residues. The CDR3 protein is CASSYGVKSEQFF. For the CDR3, the DNA is TGTGCCAGCAGTTACGGCGTAAAGAGTGAGCAGTTCTTC.

The chain carries TRBV5-5 and TRBJ1-1; D call uncertain. Trimming removed 1 base from V and 0 bases from J, with 7 bases in between. Germline CDR1 reads SGHKS; CDR2 reads YYEKEE (reference sequence). The CDR3 is made up of 14 amino acids. The CDR3 nucleotides are TGTGCCAGCAGCTTGTGGCGTTTGAACACTGAAGCTTTCTTT. Residues: CASSLWRLNTEAFF.

The V gene is TRBV5-8, the J gene TRBJ1-2; D perhaps matches TRBD1 (6 bases). The CDR3 is made up of 13 amino acids. Trimming removed 2 bases from V and 5 bases from J, with 10 bases in between. CDR1 is SGHTS, CDR2 YDEGEE, per germline. This chain's CDR3 is CASSFDRMYGYTF. DNA for the CDR3: TGTGCCAGCAGCTTTGACAGGATGTATGGCTACACCTTC.